This record concerns one T cell receptor (beta chain) sequence. This sample is part of a study of blood T cell repertoires in COVID-19. Study-level information: Acute and convalescent COVID-19 specimens originated in the United States, Italy and Spain. From T cells, B-cell-depleted T cells, or PBMCs came the material, which was cDNA or gDNA.

In the study's own analysis: Amplification of reference gene primers provided the estimated nucleated cell counts. The method was immunoSEQ multiplex PCR; TCRdb's version includes in-frame clones alone and lacks a portion of them. For V, J and clone size, that table is used; D and trimming come from the DNA. The sample contains 85,000 to 100,000 clones, approximately 90% of which appear only once. This CDR3 contains 14 residues. Trimming cost V 2 bases and J 5 bases, with 10 bases left between them. Per the germline V gene, CDR1 is MGHDK and CDR2 is SYGVNS. The sequence was collected from a man aged 55 to 70 with acute or convalescent COVID-19. What was sequenced was peripheral blood. The chain joins TRBV25-1 to TRBJ1-5, with a possible D match to TRBD1 (5 bases). The CDR3 DNA reads as TGTGCCAGCAGTGAACCACGCAGGGATCAGCCCCAGCATTTT. Protein sequence: CASSEPRRDQPQHF.